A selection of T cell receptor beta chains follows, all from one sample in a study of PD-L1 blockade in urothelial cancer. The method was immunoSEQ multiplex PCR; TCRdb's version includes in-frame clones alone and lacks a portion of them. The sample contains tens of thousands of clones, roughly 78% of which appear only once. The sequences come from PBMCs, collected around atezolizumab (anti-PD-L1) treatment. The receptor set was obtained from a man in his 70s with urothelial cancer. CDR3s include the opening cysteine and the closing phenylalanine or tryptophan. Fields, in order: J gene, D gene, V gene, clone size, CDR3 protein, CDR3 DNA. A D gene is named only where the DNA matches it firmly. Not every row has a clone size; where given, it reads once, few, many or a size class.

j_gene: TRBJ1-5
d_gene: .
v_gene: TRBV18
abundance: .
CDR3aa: CASSPSTADQPQHF
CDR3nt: TGTGCCAGCTCACCGTCGACAGCCGATCAGCCCCAGCATTTT

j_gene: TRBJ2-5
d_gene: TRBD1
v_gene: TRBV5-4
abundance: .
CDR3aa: CASGSGTGAQETQYF
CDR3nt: TGTGCCAGCGGTTCCGGGACAGGGGCCCAAGAGACCCAGTACTTC

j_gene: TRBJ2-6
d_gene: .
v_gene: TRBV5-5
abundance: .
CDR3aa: CASSRSGGANVLTF
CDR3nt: TGTGCCAGCAGCCGAAGCGGTGGGGCCAACGTCCTGACTTTC

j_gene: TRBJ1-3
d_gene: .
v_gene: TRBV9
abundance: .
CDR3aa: CASSVAWGVSAGNTIYF
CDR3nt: TGTGCCAGCAGCGTAGCTTGGGGGGTTAGCGCCGGAAACACCATATATTTT

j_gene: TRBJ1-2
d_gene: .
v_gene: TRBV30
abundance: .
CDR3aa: CAWRNNPEGGGYTF
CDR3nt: TGTGCCTGGAGGAACAACCCCGAGGGCGGGGGCTACACCTTC

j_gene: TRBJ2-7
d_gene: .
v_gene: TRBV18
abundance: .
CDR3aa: CASSPAGLWEQYF
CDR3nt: TGTGCCAGCTCACCAGCGGGGCTCTGGGAGCAGTACTTC

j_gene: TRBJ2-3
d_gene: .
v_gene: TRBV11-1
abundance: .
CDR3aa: CASNPSSSGSTDTQYF
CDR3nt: TGTGCCAGCAACCCCAGCTCAAGCGGGAGCACAGATACGCAGTATTTT

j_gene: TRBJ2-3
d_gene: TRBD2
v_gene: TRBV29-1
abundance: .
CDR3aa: CSVTSGGSTDTQYF
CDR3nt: TGCAGCGTCACTAGCGGGGGTAGCACAGATACGCAGTATTTT

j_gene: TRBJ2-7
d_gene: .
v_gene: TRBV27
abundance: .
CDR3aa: CASSFRGRAYEQYF
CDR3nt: TGTGCCAGCAGTTTCAGGGGAAGAGCCTACGAGCAGTACTTC

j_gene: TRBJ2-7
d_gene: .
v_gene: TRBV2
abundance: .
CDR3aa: CASSVLRSYEQYF
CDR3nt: TGTGCCAGCAGTGTTCTCCGTTCCTACGAGCAGTACTTC

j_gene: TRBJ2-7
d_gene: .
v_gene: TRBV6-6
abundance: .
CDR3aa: CASSGGSISIEQYF
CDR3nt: TGTGCCAGCAGTGGGGGCAGTATTTCGATCGAGCAGTACTTC

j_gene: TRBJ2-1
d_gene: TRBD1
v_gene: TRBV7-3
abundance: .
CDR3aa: CASSLAWTGAYNEQFF
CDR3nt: TGTGCCAGCAGCTTAGCGTGGACAGGGGCATACAATGAGCAGTTCTTC

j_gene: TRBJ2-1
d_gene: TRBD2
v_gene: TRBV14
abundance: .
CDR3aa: CASSQDLRTSGRFVNEQFF
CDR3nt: TGTGCCAGCAGCCAAGATCTTCGGACTAGCGGGAGATTTGTCAATGAGCAGTTCTTC

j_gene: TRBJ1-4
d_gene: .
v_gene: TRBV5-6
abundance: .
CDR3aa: CASSLGGTGFEKLFF
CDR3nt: TGTGCCAGCAGCTTGGGCGGGACGGGCTTTGAAAAACTGTTTTTT

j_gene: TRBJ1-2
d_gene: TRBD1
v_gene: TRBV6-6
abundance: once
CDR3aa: CASSYGAGGNYGYTF
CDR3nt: TGTGCCAGCAGTTACGGGGCAGGGGGCAACTATGGCTACACCTTC

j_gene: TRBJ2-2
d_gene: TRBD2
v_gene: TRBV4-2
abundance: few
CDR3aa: CASSQAGGRTGELFF
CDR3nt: TGTGCCAGCAGCCAAGCGGGGGGGCGGACCGGGGAGCTGTTTTTT

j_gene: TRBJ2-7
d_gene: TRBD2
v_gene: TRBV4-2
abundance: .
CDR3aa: CASSHPTSGRVPEQYF
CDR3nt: TGTGCCAGCAGCCACCCGACTAGCGGGAGGGTTCCCGAGCAGTACTTC

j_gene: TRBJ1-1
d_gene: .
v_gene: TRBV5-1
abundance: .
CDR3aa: CASSLESERDTEAFF
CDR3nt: TGCGCCAGCAGCTTGGAATCTGAACGAGACACTGAAGCTTTCTTT

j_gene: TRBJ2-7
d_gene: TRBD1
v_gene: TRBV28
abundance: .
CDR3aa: CASSFPLGTGPLGEQYF
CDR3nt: TGTGCCAGCAGTTTCCCCCTCGGGACAGGGCCGTTGGGAGAGCAGTACTTC

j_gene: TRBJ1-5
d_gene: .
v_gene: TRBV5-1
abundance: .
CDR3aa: CASSPGGDADQPQHF
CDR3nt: TGCGCCAGCAGCCCTGGAGGGGATGCCGATCAGCCCCAGCATTTT

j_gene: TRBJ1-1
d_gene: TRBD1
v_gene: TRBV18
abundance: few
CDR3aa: CASSQGAGNTEAFF
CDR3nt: TGTGCCAGCTCACAGGGGGCAGGGAACACTGAAGCTTTCTTT

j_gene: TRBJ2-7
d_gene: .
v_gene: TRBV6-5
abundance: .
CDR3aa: CASSQNYEQYF
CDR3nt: TGTGCCAGCAGTCAAAACTACGAGCAGTACTTC

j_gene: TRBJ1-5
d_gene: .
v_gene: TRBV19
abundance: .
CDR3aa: CASSIVFSTTSNQPQHF
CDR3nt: TGTGCCAGTAGTATAGTGTTTTCGACGACAAGCAATCAGCCCCAGCATTTT

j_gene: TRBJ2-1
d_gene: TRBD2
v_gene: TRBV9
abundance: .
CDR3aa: CASSARLAGAYNEQFF
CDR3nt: TGTGCCAGCAGCGCTCGACTAGCGGGGGCTTACAATGAGCAGTTCTTC

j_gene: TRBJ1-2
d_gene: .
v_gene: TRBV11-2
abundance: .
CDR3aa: CASTAGGAPNYGYTF
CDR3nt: TGTGCCAGCACCGCGGGGGGGGCCCCTAACTATGGCTACACCTTC

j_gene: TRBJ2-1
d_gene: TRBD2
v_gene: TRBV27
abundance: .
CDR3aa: CASSLTSGRAGGNEQFF
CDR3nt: TGTGCCAGCAGTTTGACTAGCGGGAGGGCCGGAGGCAATGAGCAGTTCTTC

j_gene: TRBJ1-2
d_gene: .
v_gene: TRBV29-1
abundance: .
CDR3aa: CSVEDGDGYTF
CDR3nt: TGCAGCGTTGAAGATGGAGATGGCTACACCTTC

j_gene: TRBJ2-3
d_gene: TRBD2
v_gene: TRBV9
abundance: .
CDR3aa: CASSVGPAGGKDTQYF
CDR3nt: TGTGCCAGCAGCGTAGGACCAGCGGGGGGCAAAGATACGCAGTATTTT

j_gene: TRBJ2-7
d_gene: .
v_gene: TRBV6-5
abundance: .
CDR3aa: CASSGGMTDPYEQYF
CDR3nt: TGTGCCAGCAGTGGGGGGATGACAGACCCTTACGAGCAGTACTTC

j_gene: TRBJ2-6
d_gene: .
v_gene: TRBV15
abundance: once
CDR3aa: CATSEGAAGSGANVLTF
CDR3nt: TGTGCCACCAGCGAGGGGGCGGCGGGGTCTGGGGCCAACGTCCTGACTTTC

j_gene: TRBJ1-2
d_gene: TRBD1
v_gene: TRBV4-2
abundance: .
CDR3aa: CASSQDSNRGGYGYTF
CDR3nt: TGTGCCAGCAGCCAAGATTCTAACAGGGGAGGCTATGGCTACACCTTC

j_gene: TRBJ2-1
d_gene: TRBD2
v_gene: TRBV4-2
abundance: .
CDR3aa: CASSHPLAGGGNEQFF
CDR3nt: TGTGCCAGCAGCCATCCACTAGCGGGAGGGGGGAATGAGCAGTTCTTC

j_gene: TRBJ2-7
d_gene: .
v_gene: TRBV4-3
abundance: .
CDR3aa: CASSQDLTGTYEQYF
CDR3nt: TGCGCCAGCAGCCAAGATCTGACAGGGACTTACGAGCAGTACTTC

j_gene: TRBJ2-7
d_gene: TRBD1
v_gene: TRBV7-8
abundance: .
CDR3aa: CASGTGSYEQYF
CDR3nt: TGTGCCTCAGGGACAGGGAGCTACGAGCAGTACTTC

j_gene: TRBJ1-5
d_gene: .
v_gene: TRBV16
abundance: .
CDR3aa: CASSQLGQPSQPQHF
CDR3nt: TGTGCCAGCAGCCAATTGGGGCAGCCTAGTCAGCCCCAGCATTTT

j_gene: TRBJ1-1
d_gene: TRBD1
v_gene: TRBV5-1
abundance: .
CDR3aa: CASRDGTGGTEAFF
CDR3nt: TGCGCCAGCAGAGATGGGACAGGGGGCACTGAAGCTTTCTTT

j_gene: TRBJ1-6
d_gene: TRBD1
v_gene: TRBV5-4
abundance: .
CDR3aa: CASSPGQGNSYNSPLHF
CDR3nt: TGTGCCAGCAGCCCCGGACAGGGGAATTCCTATAATTCACCCCTCCACTTT

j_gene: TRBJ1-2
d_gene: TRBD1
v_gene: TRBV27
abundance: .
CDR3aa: CASSRGQGGYGYTF
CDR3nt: TGTGCCAGCAGTCGGGGACAGGGAGGGTATGGCTACACCTTC

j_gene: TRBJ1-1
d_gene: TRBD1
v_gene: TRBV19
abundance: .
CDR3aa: CASSILGQGAGAFF
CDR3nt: TGTGCCAGTAGTATATTGGGACAGGGGGCCGGAGCTTTCTTT

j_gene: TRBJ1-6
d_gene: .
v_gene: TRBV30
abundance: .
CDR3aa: CAWSTGERNSPLHF
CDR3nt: TGTGCCTGGAGCACGGGTGAACGCAATTCACCCCTCCACTTT

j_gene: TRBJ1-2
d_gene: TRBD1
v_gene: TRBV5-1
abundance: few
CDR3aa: CASSLGTGGTYGYTF
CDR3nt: TGCGCCAGCAGCTTGGGAACAGGGGGCACCTATGGCTACACCTTC

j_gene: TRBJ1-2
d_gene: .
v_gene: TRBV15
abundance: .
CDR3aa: CATSRAGSGARHYGYTF
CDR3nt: TGTGCCACCAGCAGAGCCGGTTCAGGGGCCCGTCACTATGGCTACACCTTC

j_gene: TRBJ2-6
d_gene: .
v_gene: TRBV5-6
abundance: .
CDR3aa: CASSYGGAASGANVLTF
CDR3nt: TGTGCCAGCAGCTACGGAGGAGCTGCCTCTGGGGCCAACGTCCTGACTTTC

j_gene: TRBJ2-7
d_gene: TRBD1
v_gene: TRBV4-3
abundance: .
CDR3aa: CASSQGQGLGYEQYF
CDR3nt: TGCGCCAGCAGCCAGGGACAGGGGTTAGGCTACGAGCAGTACTTC

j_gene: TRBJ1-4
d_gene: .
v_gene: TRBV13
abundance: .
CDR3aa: CASSLGGDHEKLFF
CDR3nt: TGTGCCAGCAGCCTGGGGGGAGACCATGAAAAACTGTTTTTT

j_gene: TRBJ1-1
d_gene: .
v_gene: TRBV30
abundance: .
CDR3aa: CAWRPLLRNTEAFF
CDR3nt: TGTGCCTGGAGGCCTCTATTACGGAACACTGAAGCTTTCTTT